This T cell receptor (beta chain) was profiled in a study of T cells in Graves' hyperthyroidism and ophthalmopathy. At the level of the study: The initial diagnosis was the point when peripheral blood was collected, ahead of any treatment. Study-wide results and caveats: The model made its ophthalmopathy prediction, and onset followed a median roughly 6.5 months later.

Each diagnosis was grounded in clinical symptoms, serum thyroxine and TRAb, thyroid ultrasound, and orbital computed tomography. Fresh peripheral blood, approximately 9.1 ml, was the source of the PBMCs. This clonotype was observed a few times. What it recognizes is unknown. V was pared by 0 bases and J by 4 bases, with 11 bases between. The CDR3 is 14 residues long. Germline V lookup: CDR1 SGHNT, CDR2 YYREEE (reference sequence). Amplification of TCR beta CDR3 regions was performed using RNA transcripts as template. The TCR CDR3 was amplified in a first-round RT-PCR using the HTBI primer set. TCRdb analysed the multiplex PCR reads with MiXCR anew, one entry per CDR3 protein. This repertoire shows 350,000 to 400,000 distinct CDR3 sequences, 14% to 15% found once; its top ten account for 30% to 35%.

This TCR was sampled from a young woman with Graves' hyperthyroidism. Sequenced input: blood. V and J are TRBV5-4 and TRBJ2-7; D gene unclear. The CDR3 bases are TGTGCCAGCAGCTTGGAAGCACATCAGTACGAGCAGTACTTC. Translating gives CASSLEAHQYEQYF.